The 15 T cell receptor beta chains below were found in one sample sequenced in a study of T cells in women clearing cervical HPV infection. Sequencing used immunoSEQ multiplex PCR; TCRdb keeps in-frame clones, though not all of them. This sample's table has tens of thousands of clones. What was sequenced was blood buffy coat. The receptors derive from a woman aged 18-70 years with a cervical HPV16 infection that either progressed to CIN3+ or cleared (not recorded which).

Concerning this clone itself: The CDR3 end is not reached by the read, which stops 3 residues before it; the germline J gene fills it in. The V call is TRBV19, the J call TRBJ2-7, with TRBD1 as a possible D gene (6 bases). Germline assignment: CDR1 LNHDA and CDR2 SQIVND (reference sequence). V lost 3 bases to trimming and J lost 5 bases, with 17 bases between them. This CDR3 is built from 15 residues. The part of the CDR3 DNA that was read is TGTGCCAGTAGTATGTTTAATCAGGGGAAGGACGAG. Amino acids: CASSMFNQGKDE. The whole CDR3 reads CASSMFNQGKDEQYF.

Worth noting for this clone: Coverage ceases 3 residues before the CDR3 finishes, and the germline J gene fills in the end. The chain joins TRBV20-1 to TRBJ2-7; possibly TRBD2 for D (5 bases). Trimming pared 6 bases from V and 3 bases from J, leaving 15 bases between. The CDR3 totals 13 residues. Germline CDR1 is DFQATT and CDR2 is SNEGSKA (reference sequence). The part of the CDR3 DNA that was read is TGCAGTGCCTATCTGACGGCGGGCTACGAG. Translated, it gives CSAYLTAGYE. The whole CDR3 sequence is CSAYLTAGYEQYF.

Incomplete CDR3 DNA: TGTGCCAGCAGCTTAAGATTTCTAGCGGGGGCCGGGGAG. Translating it yields CASSLRFLAGAGE. The whole CDR3 protein reads CASSLRFLAGAGELFF. This rearrangement joins TRBV7-3 to TRBJ2-2; 10 positions agree with TRBD2. The read halts 3 residues ahead of the CDR3 end, with the missing end drawn from the germline J gene. CDR3 length: 16 amino acids. The V gene end was trimmed by 1 base and the J gene end by 6 bases; junction bases not matched to a gene: 5. Germline-derived CDR1 and CDR2 are SGHTA and FQGTGA.

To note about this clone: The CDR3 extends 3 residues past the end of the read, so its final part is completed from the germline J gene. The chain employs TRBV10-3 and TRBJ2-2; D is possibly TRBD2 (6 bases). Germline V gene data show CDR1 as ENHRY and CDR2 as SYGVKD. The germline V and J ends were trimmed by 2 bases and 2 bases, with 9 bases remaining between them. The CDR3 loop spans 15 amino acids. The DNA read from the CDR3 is TGTGCCATCAGTGAGGCGGGGACCAACACCGGGGAG. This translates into CAISEAGTNTGE. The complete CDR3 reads CAISEAGTNTGELFF.

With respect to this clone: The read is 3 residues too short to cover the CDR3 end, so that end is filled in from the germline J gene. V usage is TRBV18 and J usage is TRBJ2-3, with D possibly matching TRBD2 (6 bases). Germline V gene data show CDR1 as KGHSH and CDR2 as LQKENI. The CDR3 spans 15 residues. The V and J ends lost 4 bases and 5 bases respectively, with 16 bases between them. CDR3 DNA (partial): TGTGCCAGCTCACGGTTAGCGGTTGGGGGAGATACG. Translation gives CASSRLAVGGDT. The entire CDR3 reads CASSRLAVGGDTQYF. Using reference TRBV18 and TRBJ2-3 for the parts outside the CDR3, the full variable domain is NAGVMQNPRHLVRRRGQEARLRCSPMKGHSHVYWYRQLPEEGLKFMVYLQKENIIDESGMPKERFSAEFPKEGPSILRIQQVVRGDSAAYFCASSRLAVGGDTQYFGPGTRLTVL.

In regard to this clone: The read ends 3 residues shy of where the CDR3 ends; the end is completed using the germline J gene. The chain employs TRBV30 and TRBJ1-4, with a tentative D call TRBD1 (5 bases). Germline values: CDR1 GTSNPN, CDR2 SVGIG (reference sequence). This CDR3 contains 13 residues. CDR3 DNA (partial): TGTGCCTGGGGGGTCTCTGGGGCCAACGTA. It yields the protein CAWGVSGANV. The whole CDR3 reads CAWGVSGANVLFF.

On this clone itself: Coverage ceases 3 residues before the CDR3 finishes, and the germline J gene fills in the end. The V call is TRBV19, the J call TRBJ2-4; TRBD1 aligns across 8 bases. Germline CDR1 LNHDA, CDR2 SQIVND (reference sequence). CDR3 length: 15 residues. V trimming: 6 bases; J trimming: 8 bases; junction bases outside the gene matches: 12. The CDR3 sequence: CASRGEQGVLDIQYF. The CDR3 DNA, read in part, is TGTGCCAGTAGAGGAGAACAGGGGGTACTGGACATT.

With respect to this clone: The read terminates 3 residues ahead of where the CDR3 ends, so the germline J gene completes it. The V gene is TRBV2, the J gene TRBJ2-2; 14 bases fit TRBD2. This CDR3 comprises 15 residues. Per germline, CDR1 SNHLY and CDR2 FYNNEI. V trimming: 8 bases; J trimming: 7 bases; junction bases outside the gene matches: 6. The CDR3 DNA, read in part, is TGTGCCAGCGTTCGACTAGCGGGGGGGGGCGGGGAG. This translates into CASVRLAGGGGE. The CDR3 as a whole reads CASVRLAGGGGELFF. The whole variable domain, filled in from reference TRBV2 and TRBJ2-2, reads EPEVTQTPSHQVTQMGQEVILRCVPISNHLYFYWYRQILGQKVEFLVSFYNNEISEKSEIFDDQFSVERPDGSNFTLKIRSTKLEDSAMYFCASVRLAGGGGELFFGEGSRLTVL.

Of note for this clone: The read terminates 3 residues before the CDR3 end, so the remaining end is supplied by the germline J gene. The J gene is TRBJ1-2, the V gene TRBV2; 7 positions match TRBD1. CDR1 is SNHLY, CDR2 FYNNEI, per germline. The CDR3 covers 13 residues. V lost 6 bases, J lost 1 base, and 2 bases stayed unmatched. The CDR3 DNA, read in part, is TGTGCCAGCAGAGACAGGGTTAACTATGGC. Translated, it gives CASRDRVNYG. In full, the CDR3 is CASRDRVNYGYTF.

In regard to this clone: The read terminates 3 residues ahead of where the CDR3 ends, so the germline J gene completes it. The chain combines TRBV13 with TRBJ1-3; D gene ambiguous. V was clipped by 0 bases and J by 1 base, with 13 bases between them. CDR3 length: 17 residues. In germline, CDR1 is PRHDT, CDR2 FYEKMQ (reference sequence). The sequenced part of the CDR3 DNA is TGTGCCAGCAGCTTAGGTTTATGGCAGTCTTCTGGAAACACC. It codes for CASSLGLWQSSGNT. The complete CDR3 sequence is CASSLGLWQSSGNTIYF.

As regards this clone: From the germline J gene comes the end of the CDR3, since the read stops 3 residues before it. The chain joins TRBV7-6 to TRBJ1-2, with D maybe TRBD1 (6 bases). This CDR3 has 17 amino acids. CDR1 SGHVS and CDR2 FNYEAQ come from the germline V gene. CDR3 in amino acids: CASSPGQNRGEADTYTF. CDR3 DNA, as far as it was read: TGTGCCAGCAGCCCCGGACAGAATAGAGGGGAAGCGGATACC. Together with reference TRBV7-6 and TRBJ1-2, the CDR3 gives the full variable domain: GAGVSQSPRYKVTKRGQDVALRCDPISGHVSLYWYRQALGQGPEFLTYFNYEAQQDKSGLPNDRFSAERPEGSISTLTIQRTEQRDSAMYRCASSPGQNRGEADTYTFGSGTRLTVV.

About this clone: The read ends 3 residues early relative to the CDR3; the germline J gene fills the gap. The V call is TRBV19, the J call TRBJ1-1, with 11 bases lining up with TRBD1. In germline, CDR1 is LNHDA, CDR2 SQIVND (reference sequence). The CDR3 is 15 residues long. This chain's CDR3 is CASSTPGTGGQPAFF. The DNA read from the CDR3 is TGTGCCAGTAGTACACCCGGGACAGGGGGGCAGCCC.

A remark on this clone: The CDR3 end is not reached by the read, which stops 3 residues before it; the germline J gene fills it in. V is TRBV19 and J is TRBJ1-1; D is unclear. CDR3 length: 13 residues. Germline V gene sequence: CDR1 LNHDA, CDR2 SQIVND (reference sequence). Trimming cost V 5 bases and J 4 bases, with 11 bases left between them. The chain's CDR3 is CASSLPGITEAFF. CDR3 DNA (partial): TGTGCCAGTAGTCTACCAGGTATCACTGAA.

CDR3 bases read: TGTGCCAGCACATTAAGGAACCTAGCCCCAGATACG. It is translated as CASTLRNLAPDT. The whole CDR3 sequence is CASTLRNLAPDTQYF. The rearrangement uses TRBV7-9 and TRBJ2-3; possibly TRBD2 for D (5 bases). The CDR3 goes on 3 residues after the read ends, and that part is filled in from the germline J gene. CDR1 and CDR2 from the germline V gene are SEHNR and FQNEAQ (reference sequence). Trimming left V 7 bases short and J 4 bases short, with 18 bases between. The CDR3 covers 15 residues. Supplemented by reference TRBV7-9 and TRBJ2-3, the full variable domain reads DTGVSQNPRHKITKRGQNVTFRCDPISEHNRLYWYRQTLGQGPEFLTYFQNEAQLEKSRLLSDRFSAERPKGSFSTLEIQRTEQGDSAMYLCASTLRNLAPDTQYFGPGTRLTVL.

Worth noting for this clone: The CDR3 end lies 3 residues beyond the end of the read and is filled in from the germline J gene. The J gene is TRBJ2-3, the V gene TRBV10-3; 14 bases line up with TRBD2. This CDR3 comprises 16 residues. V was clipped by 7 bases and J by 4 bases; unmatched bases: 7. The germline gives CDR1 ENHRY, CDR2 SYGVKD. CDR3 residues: CAITTGLAGGADTQYF. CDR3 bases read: TGTGCCATCACTACTGGACTAGCGGGGGGCGCAGATACG.